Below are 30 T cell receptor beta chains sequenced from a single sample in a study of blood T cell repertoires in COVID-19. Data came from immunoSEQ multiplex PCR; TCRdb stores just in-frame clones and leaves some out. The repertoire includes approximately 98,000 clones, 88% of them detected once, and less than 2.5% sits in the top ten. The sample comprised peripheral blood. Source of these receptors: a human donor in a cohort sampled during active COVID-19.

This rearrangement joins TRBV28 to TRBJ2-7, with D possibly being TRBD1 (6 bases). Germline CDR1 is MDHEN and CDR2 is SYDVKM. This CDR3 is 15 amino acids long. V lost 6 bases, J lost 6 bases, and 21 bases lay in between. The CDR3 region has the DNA TGTGCCAGCAGACATTCGGGACACTGGTTTCTCGAGCAGTACTTC. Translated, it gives CASRHSGHWFLEQYF.

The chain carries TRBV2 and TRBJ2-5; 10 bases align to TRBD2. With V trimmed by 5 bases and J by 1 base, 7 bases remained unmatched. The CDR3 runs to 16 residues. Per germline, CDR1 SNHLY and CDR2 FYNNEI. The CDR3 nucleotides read TGTGCCAGCAGTCAGGGGCTAGCGGGGGCCCAAGAGACCCAGTACTTC. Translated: CASSQGLAGAQETQYF.

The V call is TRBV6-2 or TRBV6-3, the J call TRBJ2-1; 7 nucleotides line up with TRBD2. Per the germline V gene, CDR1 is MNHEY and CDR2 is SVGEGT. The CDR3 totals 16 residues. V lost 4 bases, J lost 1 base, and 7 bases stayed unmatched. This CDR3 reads CASSLDGGSSYNEQFF. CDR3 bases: TGTGCCAGCAGTTTAGATGGCGGGAGTTCCTACAATGAGCAGTTCTTC.

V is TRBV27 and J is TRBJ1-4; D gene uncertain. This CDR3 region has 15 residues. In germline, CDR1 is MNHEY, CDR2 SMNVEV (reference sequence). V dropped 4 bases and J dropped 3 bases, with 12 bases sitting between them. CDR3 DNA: TGTGCCAGCAGTTCCGTACCCTACTCTAATGAAAAACTGTTTTTT. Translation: CASSSVPYSNEKLFF.

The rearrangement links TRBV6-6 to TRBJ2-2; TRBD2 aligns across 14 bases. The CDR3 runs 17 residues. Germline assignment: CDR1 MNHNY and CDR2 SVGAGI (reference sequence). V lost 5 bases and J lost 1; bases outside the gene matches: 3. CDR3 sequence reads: CASSPTSGRGNTGELFF. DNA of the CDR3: TGTGCCAGCAGTCCGACTAGCGGGAGGGGGAACACCGGGGAGCTGTTTTTT.

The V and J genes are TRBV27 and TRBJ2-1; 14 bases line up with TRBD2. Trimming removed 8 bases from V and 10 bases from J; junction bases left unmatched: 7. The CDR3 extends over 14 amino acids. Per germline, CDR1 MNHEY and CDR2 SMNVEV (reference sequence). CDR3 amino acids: CASRGLAGGGEQFF. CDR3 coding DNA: TGTGCCAGCCGCGGACTAGCGGGAGGTGGGGAGCAGTTCTTC.

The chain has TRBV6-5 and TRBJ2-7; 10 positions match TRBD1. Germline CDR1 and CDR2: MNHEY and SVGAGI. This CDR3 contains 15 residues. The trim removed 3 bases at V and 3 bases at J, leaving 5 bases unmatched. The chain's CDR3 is CASSYSGTGVYEQYF. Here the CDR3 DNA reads TGTGCCAGCAGTTATTCGGGGACAGGGGTCTACGAGCAGTACTTC.

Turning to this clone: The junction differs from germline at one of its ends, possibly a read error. Written as DNA, the CDR3 is TGCGCCAGCAGTGAAGGATGGATGGGTTCTTACAGTGAGCAGTTCTTC. It encodes CASSEGWMGSYSEQFF. The V gene is TRBV10-2, the J gene TRBJ2-1; D remains unclear. The germline CDR1 and CDR2 sequences are WSHSY and SAAADI. The CDR3 has 16 amino acids.

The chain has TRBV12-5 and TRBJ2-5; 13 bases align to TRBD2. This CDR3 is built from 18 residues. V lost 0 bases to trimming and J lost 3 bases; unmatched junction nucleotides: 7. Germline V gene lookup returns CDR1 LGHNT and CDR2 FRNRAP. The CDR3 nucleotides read TGTGCTAGTGGTTTGGTACAAGGCACTAGCGGGGGGGAAGAGACCCAGTACTTC. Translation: CASGLVQGTSGGEETQYF.

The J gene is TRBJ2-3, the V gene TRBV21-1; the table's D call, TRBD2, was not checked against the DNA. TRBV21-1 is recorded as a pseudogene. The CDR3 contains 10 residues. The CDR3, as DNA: TGTGCCAGCAACCTCCCTATGCTGTATTTT. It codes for CASNLPMLYF.

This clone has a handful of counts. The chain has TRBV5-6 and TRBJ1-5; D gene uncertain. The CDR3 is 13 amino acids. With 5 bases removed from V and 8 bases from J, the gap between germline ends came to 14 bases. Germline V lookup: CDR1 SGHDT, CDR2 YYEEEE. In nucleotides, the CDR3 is TGTGCCAGCAGGGCGGGGAATGGTGAGCCCCAGCATTTT. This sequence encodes CASRAGNGEPQHF.

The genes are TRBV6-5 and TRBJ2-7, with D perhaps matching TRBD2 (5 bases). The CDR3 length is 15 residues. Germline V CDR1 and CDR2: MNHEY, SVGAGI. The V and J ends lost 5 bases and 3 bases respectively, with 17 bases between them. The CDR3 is CASSSITGNFYEQYF. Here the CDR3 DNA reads TGTGCCAGCAGTAGCATAACCGGGAACTTCTACGAGCAGTACTTC.

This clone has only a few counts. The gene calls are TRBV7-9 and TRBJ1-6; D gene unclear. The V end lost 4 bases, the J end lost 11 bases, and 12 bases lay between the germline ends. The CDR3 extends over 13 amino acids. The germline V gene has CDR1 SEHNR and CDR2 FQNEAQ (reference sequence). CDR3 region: CASSSHGSTPLHF. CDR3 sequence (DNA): TGTGCCAGCAGCTCCCACGGGAGCACACCCCTCCACTTT.

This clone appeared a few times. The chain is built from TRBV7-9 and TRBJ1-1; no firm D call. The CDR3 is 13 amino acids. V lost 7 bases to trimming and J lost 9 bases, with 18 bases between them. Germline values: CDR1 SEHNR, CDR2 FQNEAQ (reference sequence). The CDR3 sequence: CASTPPGEIKAFF. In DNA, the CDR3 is TGTGCCAGCACCCCCCCCGGGGAAATTAAAGCTTTCTTT.

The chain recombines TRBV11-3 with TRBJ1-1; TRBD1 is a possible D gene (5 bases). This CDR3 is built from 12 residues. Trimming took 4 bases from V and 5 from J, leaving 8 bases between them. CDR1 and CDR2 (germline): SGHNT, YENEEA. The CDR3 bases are TGTGCCAGCAGCTCGGGGGGAACTGAAGCTTTCTTT. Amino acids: CASSSGGTEAFF.

The CDR3 here is CASLSASRANVLTF. Written as DNA, the CDR3 is TGTGCCAGCTTAAGCGCATCTCGGGCCAACGTCCTGACTTTC. The chain joins TRBV5-5 to TRBJ2-6; D is undetermined. With 7 bases removed from V and 5 bases from J, the gap between germline ends came to 13 bases. The germline CDR1 and CDR2 sequences are SGHKS and YYEKEE (reference sequence). The CDR3 spans 14 residues.

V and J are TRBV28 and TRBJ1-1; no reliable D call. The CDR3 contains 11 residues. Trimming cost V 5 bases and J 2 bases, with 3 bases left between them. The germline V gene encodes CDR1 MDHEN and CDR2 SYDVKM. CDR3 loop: CASSVNTEAFF. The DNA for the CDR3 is TGTGCCAGCAGTGTAAACACTGAAGCTTTCTTT. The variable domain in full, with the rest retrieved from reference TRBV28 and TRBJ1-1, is DVKVTQSSRYLVKRTGEKVFLECVQDMDHENMFWYRQDPGLGLRLIYFSYDVKMKEKGDIPEGYSVSREKKERFSLILESASTNQTSMYLCASSVNTEAFFGQGTRLTVV.

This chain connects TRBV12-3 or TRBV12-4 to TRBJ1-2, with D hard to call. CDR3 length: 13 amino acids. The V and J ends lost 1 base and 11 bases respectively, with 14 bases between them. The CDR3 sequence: CASSLGNQDSYTF. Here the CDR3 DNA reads TGTGCCAGCAGTTTAGGGAACCAGGATTCTTACACCTTC.

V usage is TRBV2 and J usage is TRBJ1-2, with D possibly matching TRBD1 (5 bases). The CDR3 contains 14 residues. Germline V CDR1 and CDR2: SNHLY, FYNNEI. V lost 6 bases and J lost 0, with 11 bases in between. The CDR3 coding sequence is TGTGCCAGCAGCGCTGAGACAGCTAACTATGGCTACACCTTC. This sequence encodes CASSAETANYGYTF.

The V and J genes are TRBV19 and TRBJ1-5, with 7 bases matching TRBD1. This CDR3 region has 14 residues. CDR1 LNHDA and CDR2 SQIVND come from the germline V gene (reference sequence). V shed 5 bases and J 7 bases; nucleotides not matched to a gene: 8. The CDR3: CASSARNRGQPQHF. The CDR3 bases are TGTGCCAGTAGTGCCCGAAACAGGGGACAGCCCCAGCATTTT. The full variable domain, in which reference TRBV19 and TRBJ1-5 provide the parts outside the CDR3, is DGGITQSPKYLFRKEGQNVTLSCEQNLNHDAMYWYRQDPGQGLRLIYYSQIVNDFQKGDIAEGYSVSREKKESFPLTVTSAQKNPTAFYLCASSARNRGQPQHFGDGTRLSIL.

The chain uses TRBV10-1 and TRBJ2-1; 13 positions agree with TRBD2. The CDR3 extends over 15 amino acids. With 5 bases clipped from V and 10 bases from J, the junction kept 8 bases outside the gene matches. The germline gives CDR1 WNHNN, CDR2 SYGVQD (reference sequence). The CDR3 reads CASSPGLAGEGEQFF. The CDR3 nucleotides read TGCGCCAGCAGTCCAGGACTAGCGGGAGAAGGGGAGCAGTTCTTC.

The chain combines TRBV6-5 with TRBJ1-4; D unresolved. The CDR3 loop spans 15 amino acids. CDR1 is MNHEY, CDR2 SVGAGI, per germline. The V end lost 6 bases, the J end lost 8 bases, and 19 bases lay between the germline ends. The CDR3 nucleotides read TGTGCCAGCAGGCGTTGGTGGCAGCCGGGGGAAAAACTGTTTTTT. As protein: CASRRWWQPGEKLFF.

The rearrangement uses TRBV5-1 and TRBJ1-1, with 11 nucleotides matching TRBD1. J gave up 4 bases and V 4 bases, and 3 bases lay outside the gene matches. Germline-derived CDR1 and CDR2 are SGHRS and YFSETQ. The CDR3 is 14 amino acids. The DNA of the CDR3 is TGCGCCAGCAGCCTAGGGACAGGGGGCACTGAAGCTTTCTTT. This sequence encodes CASSLGTGGTEAFF.

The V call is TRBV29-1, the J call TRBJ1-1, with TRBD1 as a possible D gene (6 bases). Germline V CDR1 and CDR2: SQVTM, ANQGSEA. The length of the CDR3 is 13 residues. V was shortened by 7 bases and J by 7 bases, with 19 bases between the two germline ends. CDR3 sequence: CSARDTGGGEAFF. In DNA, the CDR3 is TGCAGCGCCCGGGACACGGGAGGAGGTGAAGCTTTCTTT.

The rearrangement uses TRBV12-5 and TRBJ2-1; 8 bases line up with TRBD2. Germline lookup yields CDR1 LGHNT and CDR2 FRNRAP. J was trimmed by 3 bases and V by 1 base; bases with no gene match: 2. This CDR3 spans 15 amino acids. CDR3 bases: TGTGCTAGTGGTTTGGGGACTAGCTTCTACAATGAGCAGTTCTTC. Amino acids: CASGLGTSFYNEQFF.

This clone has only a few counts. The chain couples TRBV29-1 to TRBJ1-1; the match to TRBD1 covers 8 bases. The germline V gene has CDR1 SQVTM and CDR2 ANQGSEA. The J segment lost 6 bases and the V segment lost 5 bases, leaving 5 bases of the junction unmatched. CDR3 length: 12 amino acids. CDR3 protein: CSVLRGPPEAFF. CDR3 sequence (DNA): TGCAGCGTTCTCAGGGGGCCGCCTGAAGCTTTCTTT.

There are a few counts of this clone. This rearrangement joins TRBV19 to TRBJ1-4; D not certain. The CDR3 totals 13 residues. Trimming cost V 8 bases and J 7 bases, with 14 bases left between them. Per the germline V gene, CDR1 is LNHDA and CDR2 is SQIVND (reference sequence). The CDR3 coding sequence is TGTGCCAGTCGGGAGGGCCCCCGTGAAAAACTGTTTTTT. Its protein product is CASREGPREKLFF.

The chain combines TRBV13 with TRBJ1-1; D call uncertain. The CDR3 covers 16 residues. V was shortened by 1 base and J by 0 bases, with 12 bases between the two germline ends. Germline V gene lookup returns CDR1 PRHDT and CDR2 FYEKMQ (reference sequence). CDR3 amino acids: CASSLAGDSMNTEAFF. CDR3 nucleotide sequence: TGTGCCAGCAGCTTAGCCGGGGATAGCATGAACACTGAAGCTTTCTTT.

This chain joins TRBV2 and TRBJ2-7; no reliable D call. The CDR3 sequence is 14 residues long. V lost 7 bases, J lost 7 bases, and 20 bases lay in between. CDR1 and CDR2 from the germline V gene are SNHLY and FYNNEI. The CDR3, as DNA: TGTGCCAGCAAAGAGGTCGTGAACTCACGGGAGCAGTACTTC. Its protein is CASKEVVNSREQYF.

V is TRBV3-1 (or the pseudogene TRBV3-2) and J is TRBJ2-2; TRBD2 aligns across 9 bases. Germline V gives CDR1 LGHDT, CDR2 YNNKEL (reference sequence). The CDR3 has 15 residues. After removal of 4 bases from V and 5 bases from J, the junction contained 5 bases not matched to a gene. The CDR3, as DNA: TGTGCCAGCAGCCGCCCGGCGGGAGGGACCGGGGAGCTGTTTTTT. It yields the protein CASSRPAGGTGELFF.